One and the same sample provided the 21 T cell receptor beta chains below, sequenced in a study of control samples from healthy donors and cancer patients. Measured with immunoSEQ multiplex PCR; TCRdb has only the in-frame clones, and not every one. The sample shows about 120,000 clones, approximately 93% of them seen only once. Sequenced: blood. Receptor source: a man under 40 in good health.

The CDR3 loop is CASSLYRGPGGNQPQHF. The CDR3 nucleotides read TGTGCCAGCAGCTTGTATCGGGGGCCTGGAGGAAATCAGCCCCAGCATTTT. The V gene is TRBV5-8, the J gene TRBJ1-5, with D possibly matching TRBD1 (6 bases). Per the germline V gene, CDR1 is SGHTS and CDR2 is YDEGEE. Trimming removed 1 base at V and 4 bases at J, with 18 bases between. CDR3 length equals 17 residues.

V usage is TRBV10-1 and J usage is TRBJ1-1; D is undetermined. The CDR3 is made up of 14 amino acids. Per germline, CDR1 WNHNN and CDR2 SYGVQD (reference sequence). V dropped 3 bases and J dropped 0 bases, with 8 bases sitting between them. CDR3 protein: CASSDRPVNTEAFF. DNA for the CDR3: TGCGCCAGCAGTGACCGACCTGTGAACACTGAAGCTTTCTTT.

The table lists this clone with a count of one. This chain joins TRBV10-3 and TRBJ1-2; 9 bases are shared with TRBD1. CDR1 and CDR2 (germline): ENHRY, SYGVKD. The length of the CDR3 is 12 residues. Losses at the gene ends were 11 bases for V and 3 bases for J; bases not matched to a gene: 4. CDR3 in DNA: TGTGCCTCGGGACAGGGCGACTATGGCTACACCTTC. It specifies CASGQGDYGYTF.

Here the CDR3 DNA reads TGTGCCAGCGGAACCATCTCTGGAAACACCATATATTTT. It is translated as CASGTISGNTIYF. This chain links TRBV5-6 with TRBJ1-3; D gene uncertain. The germline CDR1 and CDR2 sequences are SGHDT and YYEEEE. The V end was cut by 7 bases, the J end by 0 bases, with 8 bases between. The CDR3 contains 13 residues.

CDR3 nucleotide sequence: TGCGCCAGCAGCTTGGTTGCTGGGGCTATTGGCTACACCTTC. Protein product: CASSLVAGAIGYTF. V and J are TRBV5-1 and TRBJ1-2, with D perhaps matching TRBD1 (5 bases). V was trimmed by 0 bases and J by 7 bases, leaving 13 bases between them. Germline lookup yields CDR1 SGHRS and CDR2 YFSETQ. The CDR3 sequence is 14 residues long.

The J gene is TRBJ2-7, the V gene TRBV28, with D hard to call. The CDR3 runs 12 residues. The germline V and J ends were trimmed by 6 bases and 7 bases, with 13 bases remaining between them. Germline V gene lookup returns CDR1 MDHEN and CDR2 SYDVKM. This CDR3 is CASRPLNGEQYF. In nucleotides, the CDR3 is TGTGCCAGCAGGCCCTTGAATGGGGAGCAGTACTTC.

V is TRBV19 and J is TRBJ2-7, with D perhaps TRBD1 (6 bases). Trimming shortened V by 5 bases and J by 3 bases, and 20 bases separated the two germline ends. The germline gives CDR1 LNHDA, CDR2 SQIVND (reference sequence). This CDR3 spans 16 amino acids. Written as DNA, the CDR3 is TGTGCCAGTAGTCGAGGGGGACAAGGGTTTGGCTACGAGCAGTACTTC. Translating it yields CASSRGGQGFGYEQYF.

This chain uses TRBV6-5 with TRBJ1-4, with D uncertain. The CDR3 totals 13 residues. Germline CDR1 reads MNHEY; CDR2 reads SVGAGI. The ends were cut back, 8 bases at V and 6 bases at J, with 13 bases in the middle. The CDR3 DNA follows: TGTGCCAGCTCTGAAAACGGGGATGAAAAACTGTTTTTT. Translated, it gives CASSENGDEKLFF.

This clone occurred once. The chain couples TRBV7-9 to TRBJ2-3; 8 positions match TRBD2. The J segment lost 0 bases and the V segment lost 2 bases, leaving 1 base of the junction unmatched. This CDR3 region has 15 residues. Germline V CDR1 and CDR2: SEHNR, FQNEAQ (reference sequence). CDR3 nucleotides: TGTGCCAGCAGCTTACGCGGGGGGAGCACAGATACGCAGTATTTT. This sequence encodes CASSLRGGSTDTQYF.

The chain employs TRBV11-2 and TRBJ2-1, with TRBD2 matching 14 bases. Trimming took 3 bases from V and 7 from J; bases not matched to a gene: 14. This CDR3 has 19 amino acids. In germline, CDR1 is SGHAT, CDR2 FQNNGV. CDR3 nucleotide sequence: TGTGCCAGCAGCTTCTTATCCCAGGGACTAGCGGGGGCTGGGAATGAGCAGTTCTTC. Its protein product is CASSFLSQGLAGAGNEQFF.

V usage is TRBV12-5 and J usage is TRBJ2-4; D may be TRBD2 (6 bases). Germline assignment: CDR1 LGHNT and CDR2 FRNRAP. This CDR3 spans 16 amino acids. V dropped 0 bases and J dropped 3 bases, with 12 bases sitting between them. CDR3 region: CASGLVPQGGKNIQYF. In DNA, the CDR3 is TGTGCTAGTGGTTTGGTACCCCAGGGAGGCAAAAACATTCAGTACTTC.

In DNA form, the CDR3 reads TGTGCCAGCAGCTTAGGGGACAGGAACAATCAGCCCCAGCATTTT. Its translation is CASSLGDRNNQPQHF. The chain links TRBV11-2 to TRBJ1-5; 8 bases align to TRBD1. Germline values: CDR1 SGHAT, CDR2 FQNNGV. The trim removed 1 base at V and 3 bases at J, leaving 2 bases unmatched. The CDR3 has 15 amino acids.

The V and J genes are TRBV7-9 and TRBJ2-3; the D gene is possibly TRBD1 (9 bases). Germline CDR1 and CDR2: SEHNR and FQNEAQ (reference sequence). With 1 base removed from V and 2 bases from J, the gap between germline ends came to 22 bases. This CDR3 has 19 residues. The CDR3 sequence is CASSLVRGGQGQFTDTQYF. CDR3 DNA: TGTGCCAGCAGCTTAGTACGGGGGGGACAGGGCCAATTCACAGATACGCAGTATTTT.

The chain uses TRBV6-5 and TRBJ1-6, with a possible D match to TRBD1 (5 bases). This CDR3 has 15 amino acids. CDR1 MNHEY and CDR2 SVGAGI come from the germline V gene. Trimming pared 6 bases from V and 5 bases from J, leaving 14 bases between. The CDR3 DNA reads TGTGCCAGCAGAATGGTCGGGGCCAATAATTCACCCCTCCACTTT. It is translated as CASRMVGANNSPLHF.

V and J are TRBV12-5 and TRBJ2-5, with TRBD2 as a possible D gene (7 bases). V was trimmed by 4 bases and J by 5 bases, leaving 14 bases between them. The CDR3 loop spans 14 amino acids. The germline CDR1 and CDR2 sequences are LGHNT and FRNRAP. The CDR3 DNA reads TGTGCTAGTGGTTGGAGGGGGGGCCGGGAGACCCAGTACTTC. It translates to CASGWRGGRETQYF.

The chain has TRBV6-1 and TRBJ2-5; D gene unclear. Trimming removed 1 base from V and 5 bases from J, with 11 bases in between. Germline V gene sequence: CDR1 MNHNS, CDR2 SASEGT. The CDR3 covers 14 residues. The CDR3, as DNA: TGTGCCAGCAGTGAAGATCCGGGTTGGGAGACCCAGTACTTC. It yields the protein CASSEDPGWETQYF.

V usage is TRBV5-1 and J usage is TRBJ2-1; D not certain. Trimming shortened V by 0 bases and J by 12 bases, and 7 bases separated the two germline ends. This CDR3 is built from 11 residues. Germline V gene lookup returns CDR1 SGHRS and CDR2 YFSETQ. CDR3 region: CASSLARLQFF. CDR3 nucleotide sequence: TGCGCCAGCAGCTTGGCCAGGCTGCAGTTCTTC.

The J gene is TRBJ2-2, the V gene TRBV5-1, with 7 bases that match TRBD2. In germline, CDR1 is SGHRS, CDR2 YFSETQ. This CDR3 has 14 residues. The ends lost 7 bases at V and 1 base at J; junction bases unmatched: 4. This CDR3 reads CASSGGGNTGELFF. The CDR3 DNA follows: TGCGCCAGCTCCGGCGGGGGGAACACCGGGGAGCTGTTTTTT.

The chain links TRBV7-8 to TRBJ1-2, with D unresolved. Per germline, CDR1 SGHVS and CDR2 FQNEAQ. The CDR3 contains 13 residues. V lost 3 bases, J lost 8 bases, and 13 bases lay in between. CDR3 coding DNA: TGTGCCAGCAGCTTGAAGGGCAGCTTGGGCTACACCTTC. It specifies CASSLKGSLGYTF.

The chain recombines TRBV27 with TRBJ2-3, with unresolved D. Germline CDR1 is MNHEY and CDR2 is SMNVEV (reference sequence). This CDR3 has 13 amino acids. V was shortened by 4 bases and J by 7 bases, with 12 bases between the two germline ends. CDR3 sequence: CASSSHFRNTQYF. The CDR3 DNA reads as TGTGCCAGCAGTTCACATTTCAGGAATACGCAGTATTTT.

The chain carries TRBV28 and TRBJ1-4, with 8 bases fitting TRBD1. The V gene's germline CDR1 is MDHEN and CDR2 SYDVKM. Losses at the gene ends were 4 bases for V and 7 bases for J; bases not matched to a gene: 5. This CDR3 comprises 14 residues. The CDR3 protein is CASSSPTGVEKLFF. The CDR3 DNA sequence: TGTGCCAGCAGTTCTCCGACAGGGGTTGAAAAACTGTTTTTT. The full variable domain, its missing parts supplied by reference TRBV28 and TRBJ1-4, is DVKVTQSSRYLVKRTGEKVFLECVQDMDHENMFWYRQDPGLGLRLIYFSYDVKMKEKGDIPEGYSVSREKKERFSLILESASTNQTSMYLCASSSPTGVEKLFFGSGTQLSVL.